The present T cell receptor beta chain was sequenced within a study of CD8 T cells in ankylosing spondylitis. Broader study findings: Within ankylosing spondylitis blood, a TCR beta motif made up of several highly homologous variants appeared to be characteristic.

Concerning this clonotype: Its antigen is as yet unknown.

TCRdb passed the 5' RACE reads through MiXCR, listing each CDR3 protein once. The repertoire holds a few hundred thousand distinct CDR3 sequences, with about a fifth as singletons. Trimming cost V 4 bases and J 1 base; bases outside gene matches: 3. The CDR3 is 14 amino acids. Sequencing was carried out using blood, either unsorted or a sorted T cell fraction (not recorded which). The chain employs TRBV12-3 or TRBV12-4 and TRBJ1-1; 7 bases agree with TRBD1. This sequence was found in a male donor with ankylosing spondylitis. The chain's CDR3 is CASSSQGTNTEAFF. The DNA for the CDR3 is TGTGCCAGCAGTTCACAGGGGACGAACACTGAAGCTTTCTTT.